The clone carrying this T cell receptor beta chain was recorded many times. This sample was taken from a study of neurological immune-mediated disorders. Trimming took off 5 bases at V and 2 bases at J, with 12 bases between the two ends. The CDR3 covers 14 residues. MiXCR was run by TCRdb on the 5' RACE reads, yielding one entry per CDR3 protein. This sample carries 55,000 or so distinct CDR3 sequences, about 4% of them seen once, and the ten largest clones take 2.9%. The chain employs TRBV12-3 or TRBV12-4 and TRBJ2-5; unclear D gene. Material: PBMCs. The receptor comes from a man aged 45-65 years with multiple sclerosis. CDR3 nucleotides: TGTGCCAGCAGTCCCGACGGCGGACAAGAGACCCAGTACTTC. As protein: CASSPDGGQETQYF.